The clone carrying this T cell receptor beta chain came up a few times. The data were taken from a study of Graves' ophthalmopathy and Graves' hyperthyroidism. As the template, RNA transcripts were used to amplify TCR beta CDR3 regions. An opening RT-PCR round employed HTBI primers and preceded a second-round multiplex PCR. TCRdb re-called the multiplex PCR reads with MiXCR, one entry per CDR3 protein. The sample includes around 1,200,000 distinct CDR3 sequences, less than 45% of them seen just once. The sequenced sample was peripheral blood or thyroid tissue (not recorded which). This TCR came from an adult man with Graves' hyperthyroidism.

CDR3 nucleotides: TGTGCCAGCAGACAATCAGGGAGTTCTGGAAACACCATATATTTT. Translating gives CASRQSGSSGNTIYF. The chain couples TRBV6-5 to TRBJ1-3; D is possibly TRBD1 (5 bases). CDR3 size: 15 residues. Trimming removed 6 bases from V and 1 base from J, with 13 bases in between. CDR1 MNHEY and CDR2 SVGAGI come from the germline V gene.